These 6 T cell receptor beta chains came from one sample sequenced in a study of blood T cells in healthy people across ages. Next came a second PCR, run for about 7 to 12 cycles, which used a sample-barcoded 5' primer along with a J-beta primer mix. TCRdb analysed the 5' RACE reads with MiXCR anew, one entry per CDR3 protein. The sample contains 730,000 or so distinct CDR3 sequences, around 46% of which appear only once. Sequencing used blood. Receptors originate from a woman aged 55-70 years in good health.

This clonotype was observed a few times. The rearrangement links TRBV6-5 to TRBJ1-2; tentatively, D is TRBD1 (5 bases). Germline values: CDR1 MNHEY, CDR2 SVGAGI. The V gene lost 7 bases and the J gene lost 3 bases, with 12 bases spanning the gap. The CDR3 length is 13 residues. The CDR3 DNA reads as TGTGCCAGCAAGGGAGGAGGGGACTATGGCTACACCTTC. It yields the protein CASKGGGDYGYTF.

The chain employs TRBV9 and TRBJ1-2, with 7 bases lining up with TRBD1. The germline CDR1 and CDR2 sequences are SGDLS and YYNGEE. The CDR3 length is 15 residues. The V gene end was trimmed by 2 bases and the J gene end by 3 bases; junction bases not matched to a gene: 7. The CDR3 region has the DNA TGTGCCAGCAGCGTTGGAGGGGGCGGAGACTATGGCTACACCTTC. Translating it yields CASSVGGGGDYGYTF. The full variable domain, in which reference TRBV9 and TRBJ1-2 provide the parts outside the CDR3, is DSGVTQTPKHLITATGQRVTLRCSPRSGDLSVYWYQQSLDQGLQFLIQYYNGEERAKGNILERFSAQQFPDLHSELNLSSLELGDSALYFCASSVGGGGDYGYTFGSGTRLTVV.

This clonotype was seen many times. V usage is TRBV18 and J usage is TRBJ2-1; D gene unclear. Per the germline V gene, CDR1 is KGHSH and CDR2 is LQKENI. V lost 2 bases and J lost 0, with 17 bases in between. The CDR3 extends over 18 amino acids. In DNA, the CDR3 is TGTGCCAGCTCACCAAGAAATACGCGCAGTAGCTCCTACAATGAGCAGTTCTTC. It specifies CASSPRNTRSSSYNEQFF.

CDR3 bases: TGCGCCAGCAGCCACTTACAGGGAGAGGAAAAACTGTTTTTT. It is translated as CASSHLQGEEKLFF. The gene calls are TRBV4-3 and TRBJ1-4; tentative D call: TRBD1 (6 bases). This CDR3 has 14 residues. Germline V gives CDR1 LGHNA, CDR2 YSLEER. V lost 3 bases and J lost 8, with 13 bases in between.

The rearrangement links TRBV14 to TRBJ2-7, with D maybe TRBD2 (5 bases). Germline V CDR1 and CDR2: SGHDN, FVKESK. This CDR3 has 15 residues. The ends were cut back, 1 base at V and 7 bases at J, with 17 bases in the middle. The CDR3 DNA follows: TGTGCCAGCAGCCAAGTCCTAGCCCACCGCGGGGAGCAGTACTTC. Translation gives CASSQVLAHRGEQYF. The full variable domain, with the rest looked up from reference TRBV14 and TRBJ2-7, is EAGVTQFPSHSVIEKGQTVTLRCDPISGHDNLYWYRRVMGKEIKFLLHFVKESKQDESGMPNNRFLAERTGGTYSTLKVQPAELEDSGVYFCASSQVLAHRGEQYFGPGTRLTVT.

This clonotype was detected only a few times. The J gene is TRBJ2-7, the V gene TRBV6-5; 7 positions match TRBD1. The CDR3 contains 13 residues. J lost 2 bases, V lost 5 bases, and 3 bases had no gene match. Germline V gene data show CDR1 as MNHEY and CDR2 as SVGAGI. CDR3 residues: CASSDDRAYEQYF. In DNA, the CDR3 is TGTGCCAGCAGTGACGACAGGGCCTACGAGCAGTACTTC.